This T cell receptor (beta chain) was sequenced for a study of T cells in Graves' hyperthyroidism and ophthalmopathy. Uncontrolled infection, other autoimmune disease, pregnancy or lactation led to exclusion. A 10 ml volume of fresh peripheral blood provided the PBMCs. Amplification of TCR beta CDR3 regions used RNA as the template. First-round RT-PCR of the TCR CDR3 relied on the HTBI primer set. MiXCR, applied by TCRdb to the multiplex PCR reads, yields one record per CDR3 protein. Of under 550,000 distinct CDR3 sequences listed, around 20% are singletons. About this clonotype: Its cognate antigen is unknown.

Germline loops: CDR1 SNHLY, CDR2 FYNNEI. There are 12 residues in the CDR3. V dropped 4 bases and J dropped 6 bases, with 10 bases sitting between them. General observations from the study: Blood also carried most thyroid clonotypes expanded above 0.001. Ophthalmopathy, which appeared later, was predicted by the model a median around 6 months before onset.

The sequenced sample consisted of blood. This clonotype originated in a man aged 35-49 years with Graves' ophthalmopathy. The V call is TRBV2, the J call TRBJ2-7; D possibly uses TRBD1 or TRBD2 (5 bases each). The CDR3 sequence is CASSGGVGEQYF. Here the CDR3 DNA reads TGTGCCAGCAGTGGAGGGGTGGGCGAGCAGTACTTC.